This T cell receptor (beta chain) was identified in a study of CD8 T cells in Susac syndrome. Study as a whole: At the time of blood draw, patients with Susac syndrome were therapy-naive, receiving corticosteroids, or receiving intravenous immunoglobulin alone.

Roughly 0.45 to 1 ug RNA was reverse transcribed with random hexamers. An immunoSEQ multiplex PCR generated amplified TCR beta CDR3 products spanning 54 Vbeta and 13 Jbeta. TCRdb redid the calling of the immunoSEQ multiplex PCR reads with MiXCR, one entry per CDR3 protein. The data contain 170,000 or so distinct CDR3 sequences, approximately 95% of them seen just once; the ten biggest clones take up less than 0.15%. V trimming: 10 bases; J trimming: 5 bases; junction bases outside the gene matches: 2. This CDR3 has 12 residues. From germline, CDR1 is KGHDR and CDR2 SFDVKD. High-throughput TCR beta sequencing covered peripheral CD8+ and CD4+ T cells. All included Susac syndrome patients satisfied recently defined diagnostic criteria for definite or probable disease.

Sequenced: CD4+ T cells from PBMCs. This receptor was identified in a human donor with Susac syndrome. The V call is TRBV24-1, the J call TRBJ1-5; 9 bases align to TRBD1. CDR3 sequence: CATGDRDQPQHF. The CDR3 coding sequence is TGTGCCACGGGGGACAGGGATCAGCCCCAGCATTTT.